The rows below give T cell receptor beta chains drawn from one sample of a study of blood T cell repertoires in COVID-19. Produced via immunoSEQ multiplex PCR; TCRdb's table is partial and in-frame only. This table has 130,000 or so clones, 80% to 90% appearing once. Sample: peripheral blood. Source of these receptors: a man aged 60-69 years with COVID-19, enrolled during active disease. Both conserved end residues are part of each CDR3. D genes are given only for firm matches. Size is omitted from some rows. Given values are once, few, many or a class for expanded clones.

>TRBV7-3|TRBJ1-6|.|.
TGTGCCAGCAGCGCTACCTCGGTCCCAAATTCACCCCTCCACTTT
CASSATSVPNSPLHF
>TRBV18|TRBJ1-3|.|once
TGTGCCAGCTCACCCACAGGGAAAGGTGGAAACACCATATATTTT
CASSPTGKGGNTIYF
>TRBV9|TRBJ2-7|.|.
TGTGCCAGCAGCGTAACTTCAGGGTCCGAGCAGTACTTC
CASSVTSGSEQYF
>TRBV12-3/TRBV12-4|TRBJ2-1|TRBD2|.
TGTGCCAGCAGTCTGGCGGGGGGCCAAGGGTTCTTC
CASSLAGGQGFF
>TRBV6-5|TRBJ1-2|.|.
TGTGCCAGCAGGTCCGGGACTACAAACTATGGCTACACCTTC
CASRSGTTNYGYTF
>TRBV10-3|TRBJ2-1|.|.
TGTGCCATCAGTGCCAAAGATAGTGAGCAGTTCTTC
CAISAKDSEQFF
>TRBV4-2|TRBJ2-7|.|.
TGTGCCAGCACCGCAACCCGGGGTTCCTACGAGCAGTACTTC
CASTATRGSYEQYF
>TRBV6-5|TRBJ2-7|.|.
TGTGCCAGCAGTTACTCGGGCCAGGTGGGCGAGCAGTACTTC
CASSYSGQVGEQYF
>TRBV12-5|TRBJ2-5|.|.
TGTGCTAGTGGTTTGGCCCGGGAAGAGACCCAGTACTTC
CASGLAREETQYF
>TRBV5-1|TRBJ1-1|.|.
TGCGCCAGCAGCTTGGAGAACCGCCGGGAGAACACTGAAGCTTTCTTT
CASSLENRRENTEAFF
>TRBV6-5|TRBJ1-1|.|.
TGTGCCAGCAGTTACTCGTTCTCCGAAGGGGCTGAAGCTTTCTTT
CASSYSFSEGAEAFF
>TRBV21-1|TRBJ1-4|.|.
TGTGCCAGCAGCAAATTAGACAGGGGAGGTGAAAAACTGTTTTTT
CASSKLDRGGEKLFF
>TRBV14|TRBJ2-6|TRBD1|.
TGTGCCAGCAGCCCCATAGGGTGGGGGACAGGGCGATCTGGGGCCAACGTCCTGACTTTC
CASSPIGWGTGRSGANVLTF
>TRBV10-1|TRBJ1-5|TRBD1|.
TGCGCCAGCGCCGATAGATTATCCGGGACAGCAAATCAGCCCCAGCATTTT
CASADRLSGTANQPQHF
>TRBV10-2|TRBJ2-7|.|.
TGCGCCAGCAGTGACGTCGGGGGAACCTACGAGCAGTACTTC
CASSDVGGTYEQYF
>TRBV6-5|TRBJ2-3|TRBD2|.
TGTGCCAGCAGAAATAGCGGGGGGGCCTTAGATACGCAGTATTTT
CASRNSGGALDTQYF
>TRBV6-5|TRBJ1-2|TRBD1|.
TGTGCCAGCAGTTTCGGACAGGGGGCGTTTGGCTACACCTTC
CASSFGQGAFGYTF
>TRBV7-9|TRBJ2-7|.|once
TGTGCCAGCAGCTTTCGGGGTTTCGACGAGCAGTACTTC
CASSFRGFDEQYF
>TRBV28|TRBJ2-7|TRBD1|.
TGTGCCAGTTGGGGGGACAGGGGGCCCTACGAGCAGTACTTC
CASWGDRGPYEQYF
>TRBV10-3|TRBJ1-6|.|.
TGTGCCATCAGTGAGATGGGACAAGGCAATTCACCCCTCCACTTT
CAISEMGQGNSPLHF
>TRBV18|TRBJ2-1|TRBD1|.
TGTGCCAGCTCACCGGGACAGGGCATCACTGAGCAGTTCTTC
CASSPGQGITEQFF
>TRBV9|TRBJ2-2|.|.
TGTGCCAGCAGCGTAGCTGGGACTCCCACGGGGGAGCTGTTTTTT
CASSVAGTPTGELFF
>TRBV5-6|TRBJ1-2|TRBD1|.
TGTGCCAGCAGCTTTTATACAGGGGGAGAGGTCTATGGCTACACCTTC
CASSFYTGGEVYGYTF
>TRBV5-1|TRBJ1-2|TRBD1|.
TGCGCCAGCAGCTTAAGGGGACAGGACTTCTATGGCTACACCTTC
CASSLRGQDFYGYTF
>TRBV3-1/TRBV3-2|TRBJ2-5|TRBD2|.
TGTGCCAGCAGCCTCCTAGCGGGGGGCCAAGAGACCCAGTACTTC
CASSLLAGGQETQYF
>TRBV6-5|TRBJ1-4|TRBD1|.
TGTGCCAGCTCTCAGGGGGACTTCAAGGAAAAACTGTTTTTT
CASSQGDFKEKLFF
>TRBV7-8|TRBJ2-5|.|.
TGTGCCAGCAGCTTACCCGGGATCGAGACCCAGTACTTC
CASSLPGIETQYF
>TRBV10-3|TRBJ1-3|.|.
TGTGCCATCAGTGAGCCGCACAGGGAGAGAGGAAACACCATATATTTT
CAISEPHRERGNTIYF
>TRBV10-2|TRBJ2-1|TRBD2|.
TGCGCCAGCAGTGAGTCGAAGGGAGGGCTAGCGGGGGCCTATGAGCAGTTCTTC
CASSESKGGLAGAYEQFF
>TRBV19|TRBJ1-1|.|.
TGTGCCAGTAGTATAGTGGGAGTAAATGGAGAAGCTTTCTTT
CASSIVGVNGEAFF
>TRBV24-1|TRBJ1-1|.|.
TGTGCCCCCCATGGTTGGCCTGAAGCTTTCTTT
CAPHGWPEAFF
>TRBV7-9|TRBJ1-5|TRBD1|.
TGTGCCAGCAGCTCGACAGGGGGTAGCAATCAGCCCCAGCATTTT
CASSSTGGSNQPQHF
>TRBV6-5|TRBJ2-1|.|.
TGTGCCTCAGACAGAGATTCCTACAATGAGCAGTTCTTC
CASDRDSYNEQFF
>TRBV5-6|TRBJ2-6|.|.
TGTGCCAGCAGCTTTTGGGGGCTTAGTTCTGGGGCCAACGTCCTGACTTTC
CASSFWGLSSGANVLTF